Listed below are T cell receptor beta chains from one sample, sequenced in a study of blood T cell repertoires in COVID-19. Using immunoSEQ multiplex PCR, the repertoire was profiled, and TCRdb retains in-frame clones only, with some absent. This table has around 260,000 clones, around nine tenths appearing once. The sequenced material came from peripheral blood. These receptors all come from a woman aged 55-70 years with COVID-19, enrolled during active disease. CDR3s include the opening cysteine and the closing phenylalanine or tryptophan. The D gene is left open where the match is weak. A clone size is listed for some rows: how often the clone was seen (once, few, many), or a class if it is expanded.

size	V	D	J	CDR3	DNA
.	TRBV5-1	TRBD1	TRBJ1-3	CASNNGQGVGNTIYF	TGCGCCAGCAACAACGGACAGGGAGTAGGAAACACCATATATTTT
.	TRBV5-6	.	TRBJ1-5	CASSLGARLNQPQHF	TGTGCCAGCAGCTTGGGGGCCAGGCTTAATCAGCCCCAGCATTTT
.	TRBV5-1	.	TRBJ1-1	CASSLAPRGRLDTEAFF	TGCGCCAGCAGCTTGGCACCCAGGGGCCGGTTGGACACTGAAGCTTTCTTT
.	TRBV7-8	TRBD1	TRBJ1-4	CASSHPGQGREKLFF	TGTGCCAGCAGCCATCCGGGACAGGGCCGCGAAAAACTGTTTTTT
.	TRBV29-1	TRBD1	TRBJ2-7	CSVPGQGPYEQYF	TGCAGCGTGCCGGGACAGGGACCGTACGAGCAGTACTTC
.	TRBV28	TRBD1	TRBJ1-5	CASSDRAGRNQPQHF	TGTGCCAGCAGTGACAGGGCCGGGAGAAATCAGCCCCAGCATTTT
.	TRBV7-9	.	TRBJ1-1	CASSFSGGINTEAFF	TGTGCCAGCAGCTTTAGCGGTGGGATTAACACTGAAGCTTTCTTT
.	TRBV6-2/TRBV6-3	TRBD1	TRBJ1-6	CASSYRGTGPNGSPLHF	TGTGCCAGCAGTTACCGGGGGACAGGGCCTAATGGATCACCCCTCCACTTT
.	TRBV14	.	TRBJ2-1	CASSWDSQSSYNEQFF	TGTGCCAGCAGCTGGGACTCCCAGAGCTCCTACAATGAGCAGTTCTTC
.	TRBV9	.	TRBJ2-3	CASSVVAGWTDTQYF	TGTGCCAGCAGCGTAGTTGCGGGATGGACAGATACGCAGTATTTT
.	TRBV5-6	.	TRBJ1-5	CASTLPQEDSNQPQHF	TGTGCCAGCACCCTTCCCCAGGAAGATAGCAATCAGCCCCAGCATTTT
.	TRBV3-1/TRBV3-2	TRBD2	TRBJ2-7	CASSQTSASSYEQYF	TGTGCCAGCAGCCAAACTAGCGCCAGCTCCTACGAGCAGTACTTC
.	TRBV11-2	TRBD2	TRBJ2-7	CASSLMASGVEQYF	TGTGCCAGCAGCTTAATGGCTAGCGGCGTCGAGCAGTACTTC
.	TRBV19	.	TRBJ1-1	CASSIPPGRGNTEAFF	TGTGCCAGTAGTATCCCCCCCGGCAGGGGTAACACTGAAGCTTTCTTT
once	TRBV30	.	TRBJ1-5	CAWSGTGNQPQHF	TGTGCCTGGAGTGGTACGGGCAATCAGCCCCAGCATTTT
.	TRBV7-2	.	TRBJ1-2	CASSYGQNYGYTF	TGTGCCAGCAGTTATGGACAGAACTATGGCTACACCTTC
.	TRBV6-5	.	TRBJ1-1	CASSRTASGGTEAFF	TGTGCCAGCTCTCGAACGGCTTCGGGGGGGACTGAAGCTTTCTTT
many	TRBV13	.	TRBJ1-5	CASSLGFSNQPQHF	TGTGCCAGCAGCTTAGGTTTCTCCAATCAGCCCCAGCATTTT
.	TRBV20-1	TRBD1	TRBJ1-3	CSASRTGGHGNTIYF	TGCAGTGCTAGTCGGACAGGGGGCCATGGAAACACCATATATTTT
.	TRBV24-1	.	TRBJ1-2	CATSDRRGANYGYTF	TGTGCCACCAGTGACCGCCGCGGGGCGAACTATGGCTACACCTTC